These 11 T cell receptor beta chains came from one sample sequenced in a study of shared clonotypes between healthy human individuals. Libraries were prepared by immunoSEQ multiplex PCR; TCRdb keeps only in-frame clonotypes and omits some of them. The table includes roughly 2 million clones, under 97% detected once. Sequenced input: naive CD4+ T cells sorted from blood. This sample's subset: CD45RA+ positively selected. These receptors were collected from a man aged 18-30 years in good health.

J is TRBJ1-2 and V is TRBV15, with 10 nucleotides matching TRBD1. Germline V gene lookup returns CDR1 LNHNV and CDR2 YYDKDF (reference sequence). Trimming at V came to 3 bases and at J to 3 bases, leaving 7 bases not matched to a gene. This CDR3 comprises 16 residues. CDR3 amino acids: CATSRARDRGDYGYTF. DNA for the CDR3: TGTGCCACCAGCAGGGCTCGGGACAGGGGAGACTATGGCTACACCTTC.

Only one count was recorded for this clone. The rearrangement uses TRBV2 and TRBJ2-1; D is uncertain. CDR3 length equals 14 residues. Germline CDR1 and CDR2: SNHLY and FYNNEI. Trimming stripped 4 bases from V and 0 bases from J, with 7 bases between. The CDR3 coding sequence is TGTGCCAGCAGTGGCTGGAGCTCCTACAATGAGCAGTTCTTC. Protein sequence: CASSGWSSYNEQFF.

About this clone: This sample also contains other DNA sequences that code for the same CDR3. The chain is built from TRBV6-5 and TRBJ1-1; D gene unclear. Per the germline V gene, CDR1 is MNHEY and CDR2 is SVGAGI. Trimming pared 11 bases from V and 0 bases from J, leaving 10 bases between. This CDR3 is 12 amino acids long. The CDR3: CASGSVNTEAFF. CDR3 nucleotide sequence: TGTGCCTCGGGGAGCGTGAACACTGAAGCTTTCTTT.

The V gene is TRBV2, the J gene TRBJ2-7, with unresolved D. Germline assignment: CDR1 SNHLY and CDR2 FYNNEI. The CDR3 length is 10 residues. The V end lost 3 bases, the J end lost 5 bases, and 2 bases lay between the germline ends. CDR3 coding DNA: TGTGCCAGCAGTGACCACGAGCAGTACTTC. It specifies CASSDHEQYF.

The chain links TRBV7-6 to TRBJ1-2, with D possibly being TRBD1 (6 bases). Germline CDR1 reads SGHVS; CDR2 reads FNYEAQ. The V end was cut by 5 bases, the J end by 7 bases, with 17 bases between. This CDR3 contains 14 residues. In nucleotides, the CDR3 is TGTGCCAGCAGCGATACAGGGCCCATGGGTGGCTACACCTTC. Encoded protein: CASSDTGPMGGYTF.

The rearrangement links TRBV19 to TRBJ1-1; the match to TRBD1 covers 7 bases. Germline lookup yields CDR1 LNHDA and CDR2 SQIVND (reference sequence). CDR3 length: 17 amino acids. The V segment lost 6 bases and the J segment 3 bases; nucleotides outside the gene matches: 16. The CDR3 region is CASSPLVTGLQYTEAFF. CDR3 in DNA: TGTGCCAGTAGCCCCCTGGTGACAGGGCTCCAGTACACTGAAGCTTTCTTT.

This chain uses TRBV2 with TRBJ1-4; maybe TRBD1 (6 bases). This CDR3 is 14 amino acids long. V lost 7 bases and J lost 3, with 12 bases in between. CDR1 is SNHLY and CDR2 is FYNNEI in the germline V gene. CDR3 residues: CASNLQGSNEKLFF. The CDR3 DNA sequence: TGTGCCAGCAATCTACAGGGCTCTAATGAAAAACTGTTTTTT.

The genes are TRBV5-4 and TRBJ2-1; TRBD1 matches 7 bases. Looked up from germline, CDR1 is SGHNT and CDR2 is YYREEE (reference sequence). The CDR3 has 14 amino acids. With 4 bases clipped from V and 4 bases from J, the junction kept 5 bases outside the gene matches. This CDR3 is CASSNRDSYNEQFF. The CDR3 nucleotides are TGTGCCAGCAGCAACCGGGACAGTTACAATGAGCAGTTCTTC.

This chain uses TRBV11-3 with TRBJ2-5; no clear D gene. The DNA end lines up better with TRBJ2-7; the J call may be wrong. CDR3 length: 13 amino acids. The germline gives CDR1 SGHNT, CDR2 YENEEA. DNA for the CDR3: TGTGCCAGCAGCCCCAGACCTGCGGCCGAGCAGTACTTC. Amino acids: CASSPRPAAEQYF.

The rearrangement links TRBV4-2 to TRBJ2-5; the D is unclear. V dropped 1 base and J dropped 5 bases, with 5 bases sitting between them. This CDR3 region has 12 residues. Germline loops: CDR1 LGHNA, CDR2 YNFKEQ. This CDR3 is CASSQVRETQYF. In DNA form, the CDR3 reads TGTGCCAGCAGCCAAGTTCGGGAGACCCAGTACTTC.

This sequence joins TRBV6-5 and TRBJ1-5, with D unclear. The germline V gene has CDR1 MNHEY and CDR2 SVGAGI. This CDR3 has 14 residues. V lost 4 bases, J lost 3 bases, and 10 bases lay in between. This CDR3 reads CASSSYPANQPQHF. Written as DNA, the CDR3 is TGTGCCAGCAGTTCCTATCCCGCCAATCAGCCCCAGCATTTT.